The rows below give T cell receptor beta chains drawn from one sample of a study of blood T cells in healthy people across ages. From the 5' RACE reads, TCRdb called clonotypes with MiXCR, one entry per CDR3 protein. The sample has about 1 million distinct CDR3 sequences, more than 35% seen once; the top ten hold 18%. Source material: blood. The receptors stem from a woman aged 55-69 years in good health. Each CDR3 is given with its conserved first and last residue. Each record gives: CDR3 DNA, CDR3 protein, V gene, clone size, J gene, D gene. D genes are given only for firm matches. A clone size is listed for some rows: how often the clone was seen (once, few, many), or a class if it is expanded.

TGTGCCAGCAGGGACAGGGTTGAAGAGACCCAGTACTTC,CASRDRVEETQYF,TRBV6-5,-,TRBJ2-5,TRBD1
TGTGCCACCCGCTCCCCCTACAATGAGCAGTTCTTC,CATRSPYNEQFF,TRBV15,many,TRBJ2-1,-
TGCAGTGCTAGCCACCACTGGCGTAACAATGAGCAGTTCTTC,CSASHHWRNNEQFF,TRBV20-1,-,TRBJ2-1,-
TGTGCCAGCAGCTTAGATAGGGTGGTTGGGTACGAGCAGTACTTC,CASSLDRVVGYEQYF,TRBV7-8,-,TRBJ2-7,-
TGTGCCAGCAGTCCCCGTACTAGCGGGAGACGGGAGGAGCAGTACTTC,CASSPRTSGRREEQYF,TRBV27,few,TRBJ2-7,TRBD2
TGTGCCAGCAGTCGGCAGGGTAAATACGAGCAGTACTTC,CASSRQGKYEQYF,TRBV27,-,TRBJ2-7,-
TGTGCCAGCAGTTTAGTTAGACAGGGGGCCTACAATGAGCAGTACTTC,CASSLVRQGAYNEQYF,TRBV27,-,TRBJ2-7,TRBD1
TGTGCCAGCAGCTCTAGGATGTCCTACAATGAGCAGTTCTTC,CASSSRMSYNEQFF,TRBV11-2,-,TRBJ2-1,-
TGTGCCAGCAGCTTACGCCCGGCTCCCTACAATGAGCAGTACTTC,CASSLRPAPYNEQYF,TRBV7-3,-,TRBJ2-5,-
TGTGCCAGCAGCTTTGGGGCCGTGGATCAGCCCCAGCATTTT,CASSFGAVDQPQHF,TRBV7-2,-,TRBJ1-5,-
TGTGCCAACAGCGATGCCTCCGCCCCAGAGACCCAGTACTTC,CANSDASAPETQYF,TRBV11-2,-,TRBJ2-5,-
TGTGCCGGCAGCTTAGGGCCGCGGAACGAGCAGTACTTC,CAGSLGPRNEQYF,TRBV7-8,once,TRBJ2-7,-
TGCAGCGTTGACAGGGGTGGGGATGAGCAGTTCTTC,CSVDRGGDEQFF,TRBV29-1,once,TRBJ2-1,-
TGTGCCAGCAGTTGGGACAGGGGAAACAATGAGCAGTTCTTC,CASSWDRGNNEQFF,TRBV12-3/TRBV12-4,-,TRBJ2-1,TRBD1
TGCGCCAGCAGCGGAGCCGAGGGGAACTATGGCTACACCTTC,CASSGAEGNYGYTF,TRBV4-1,-,TRBJ1-2,-
TGCAGCGTTGTTCTAGCGGGATCTCAGTATTTT,CSVVLAGSQYF,TRBV29-1,few,TRBJ2-3,TRBD2
TGTGCCAGCAGCAGTGGGGTGGGACTTACCTACAATGAGCAGTTCTTC,CASSSGVGLTYNEQFF,TRBV7-6,-,TRBJ2-1,-
TGTGCCACCAGCAGAGGTAGCTCCTACAATGAGCAGTACTTC,CATSRGSSYNEQYF,TRBV15,-,TRBJ2-7,-
TGTGCCAGCAGTCCATCCCTATCGGAAGAGACCCAGTACTTC,CASSPSLSEETQYF,TRBV9,-,TRBJ2-5,-
TGTGCCACCAGCAGAGGAGGACTAGCCGGGCAAGAGACCCAGTACTTC,CATSRGGLAGQETQYF,TRBV15,-,TRBJ2-5,TRBD2
TGCGCCAGCAGCTTGAAGGGTGTAGGCACCGGGGAGCTGTTTTTT,CASSLKGVGTGELFF,TRBV5-1,-,TRBJ2-2,-
TGTGCCAGCAGCTTGGTACTAGCGGGGCGAGAAAACTACGAGCAGTACTTC,CASSLVLAGRENYEQYF,TRBV5-5,-,TRBJ2-7,TRBD2
TGTGCCAGCGGGATGGGCGGAGACACTGAAGCTTTCTTT,CASGMGGDTEAFF,TRBV7-3,-,TRBJ1-1,-
TGCAGTGCTAGAGGGATCCATGGGACAGCCTCTTCCTCTGGGGCCAACGTCCTGACTTTC,CSARGIHGTASSSGANVLTF,TRBV20-1,-,TRBJ2-6,TRBD1
TGTGCCAGCAGTCCAGGGGGCGCCCAATACGAGCAGTACTTC,CASSPGGAQYEQYF,TRBV28,-,TRBJ2-7,TRBD1
TGTGCCTGGAGTGTGGGTAGCTCTGGGGCCAACGTCCTGACTTTC,CAWSVGSSGANVLTF,TRBV30,once,TRBJ2-6,-
TGTGCCACCAGCGTTGCAAGTGTGGAGGCCCAGTACTTC,CATSVASVEAQYF,TRBV15,-,TRBJ2-7,-
TGTGCCAGCAGCCAACGCCTAGGAGATACGCAGTATTTT,CASSQRLGDTQYF,TRBV4-2,-,TRBJ2-3,-
TGTGCCAGCAGTAAGGACAGGGGGCATTTCACTGAAGCTTTCTTT,CASSKDRGHFTEAFF,TRBV2,few,TRBJ1-1,TRBD1
TGTGCCAGCAGCCCCGACTGGGGAGATACGCAGTATTTT,CASSPDWGDTQYF,TRBV7-2,-,TRBJ2-3,-
TGTGCCAGCAGCCAAGAAGGATACACCATATATTTT,CASSQEGYTIYF,TRBV3-1,-,TRBJ1-3,-
TGTGTCAGCAGTTACCGGGGAGTCGATGAGCAGTTCTTC,CVSSYRGVDEQFF,TRBV6-5,-,TRBJ2-1,-
TGTGCCAGCAGCCCCCGGGGGGGTACTGGGGCCAACGTCCTGACTTTC,CASSPRGGTGANVLTF,TRBV6-6,few,TRBJ2-6,TRBD2
TGTGCCAGCAGCGCCGATTGGGGAAGCAATGAAAAACTGTTTTTT,CASSADWGSNEKLFF,TRBV9,few,TRBJ1-4,-
TGTGCCATCAGTGAGGGGGCGGAAAACTATGGCTACACCTTC,CAISEGAENYGYTF,TRBV10-3,few,TRBJ1-2,-
TGTGCCAGCAGCCAGACTCTAGATCCAGAGACCCAGTACTTC,CASSQTLDPETQYF,TRBV7-9,few,TRBJ2-5,-
TGTGCCAGCAGCCAATTCAGCGGAGATACGCAGTATTTT,CASSQFSGDTQYF,TRBV14,-,TRBJ2-3,-
TGTGCCAGCAGTCGCACCCGGGACAGGATCGCCTACGAGCAGTACTTC,CASSRTRDRIAYEQYF,TRBV11-2,few,TRBJ2-7,TRBD1
TGCAGCGTTCAGCGGGGTGCACATAGCACAGATACGCAGTATTTT,CSVQRGAHSTDTQYF,TRBV29-1,-,TRBJ2-3,TRBD2
TGTGCCAGCAGTGGCGGACTAGCATGGCAGGCCGGGGAGCTGTTTTTT,CASSGGLAWQAGELFF,TRBV25-1,-,TRBJ2-2,TRBD2
TGTGCCAGCAGTTTCCCTCCCGACAGGGGAGAAGAGACCCAGTACTTC,CASSFPPDRGEETQYF,TRBV6-6,-,TRBJ2-5,TRBD1
TGTGCCAGCAGCTTAGGGTGGGGCGCCCTCTCCTACGAGCAGTACTTC,CASSLGWGALSYEQYF,TRBV7-8,few,TRBJ2-7,-
TGTGCCAGCAGCTTAGAGTCGCGGGATTTATATAATTCACCCCTCCACTTT,CASSLESRDLYNSPLHF,TRBV7-9,few,TRBJ1-6,-
TGTGCCAGCAGTTACTCGATGGCGGGAGCCTACAATGAGCAGTTCTTC,CASSYSMAGAYNEQFF,TRBV6-5,few,TRBJ2-1,TRBD2
TGTGCCAGCACCAGGGTCACCGGGGAGCTGTTTTTT,CASTRVTGELFF,TRBV25-1,-,TRBJ2-2,-
TGTGCCAGCAGTCCGAGACTAGCGGGGGCCACAGATACGCAGTATTTT,CASSPRLAGATDTQYF,TRBV12-3/TRBV12-4,-,TRBJ2-3,TRBD2
TGTGCCAGCAGTTTCAACCGGGGGAAGTATGGCTACACCTTC,CASSFNRGKYGYTF,TRBV28,few,TRBJ1-2,-
TGTGCCAGCAGTTTAGAGGGGACCTCCAATGAGCAGTTCTTC,CASSLEGTSNEQFF,TRBV27,few,TRBJ2-1,-
TGCAGTGCTAGGAGAGACGGCCACTATAACTACGAGCAGTACTTC,CSARRDGHYNYEQYF,TRBV20-1,-,TRBJ2-7,-
TGCAGCGTTGAGTTACGGGGACAGTCCTACGAGCAGTACTTC,CSVELRGQSYEQYF,TRBV29-1,-,TRBJ2-7,TRBD1
TGTGCCAGCAGTTTACTAGCGGGACAGGGCGAGCAGTACTTC,CASSLLAGQGEQYF,TRBV27,few,TRBJ2-7,-
TGTGCCAGCAGCCTAGGGGCTCCTGGCGAGCAGTACTTC,CASSLGAPGEQYF,TRBV3-1,-,TRBJ2-7,-
TGTGCCAGCTCCCCAAGCGGAAGGACCACCTACGAGCAGTACTTC,CASSPSGRTTYEQYF,TRBV18,few,TRBJ2-7,-
TGTGCCAGCAGTGATTTTGGTGGCTACACCTTC,CASSDFGGYTF,TRBV25-1,-,TRBJ1-2,-
TGTGCCAGCAGTTCATTTGTCTATGGGGGCTATGGCTACACCTTC,CASSSFVYGGYGYTF,TRBV6-5,-,TRBJ1-2,-
TGTGCCAGCATTTTCGGGAACTACGAGCAGTACTTC,CASIFGNYEQYF,TRBV12-3/TRBV12-4,-,TRBJ2-7,-
TGTGCCAGCAGTACTCAGGGAGGCGCGGTCCATTCACCCCTCCACTTT,CASSTQGGAVHSPLHF,TRBV7-2,-,TRBJ1-6,-
TGTGCCAGCAGTGATCGGCTACTCACAGATACGCAGTATTTT,CASSDRLLTDTQYF,TRBV2,few,TRBJ2-3,-
TGTGCCAGCAGCTTGGAGCGGGAATCCTACAATGAGCAGTTCTTC,CASSLERESYNEQFF,TRBV5-6,-,TRBJ2-1,TRBD2